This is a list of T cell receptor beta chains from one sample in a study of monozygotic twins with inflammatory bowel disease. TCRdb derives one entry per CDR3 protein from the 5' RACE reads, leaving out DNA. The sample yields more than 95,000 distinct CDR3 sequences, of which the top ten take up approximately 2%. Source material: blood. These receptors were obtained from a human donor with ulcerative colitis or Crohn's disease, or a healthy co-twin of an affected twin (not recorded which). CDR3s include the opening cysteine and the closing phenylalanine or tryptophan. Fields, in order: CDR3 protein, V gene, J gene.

CASRPTGYSNQPQHF,TRBV6-1,TRBJ1-5
CASSRLQTGVNEKLFF,TRBV18,TRBJ1-4
CASSRTGPVRYGYTF,TRBV27,TRBJ1-2
CGLRPANTGELFF,TRBV7-8,TRBJ2-2
CASNQPYNSPLHF,TRBV2,TRBJ1-6
CASSSSPGGYNEQFF,TRBV9,TRBJ2-1
CASSLAWNSGGAIQYF,TRBV7-2,TRBJ2-5
CATSSYNEQFF,TRBV15,TRBJ2-1
CASSFGGYSGGYTF,TRBV7-9,TRBJ1-2
CASSFRAEETQYF,TRBV12-3/TRBV12-4,TRBJ2-5
CSVEGTSGRPNNEQFF,TRBV29-1,TRBJ2-1
CAWSVQGGRDTQYF,TRBV30,TRBJ2-3
CASSRVGESEQYF,TRBV2,TRBJ2-7
CASSLIQGNSPLHF,TRBV7-9,TRBJ1-6
CASSLGLAGEKETQYF,TRBV5-4,TRBJ2-5
CASSLVIADKTYEQYF,TRBV7-7,TRBJ2-7
CASSLGLGGGDEQFF,TRBV11-3,TRBJ2-1
CASSLAPGLALFF,TRBV12-3/TRBV12-4,TRBJ2-5
CASSPDGIYYGYTF,TRBV18,TRBJ1-2
CSAIQGDQPQHF,TRBV20-1,TRBJ1-5